The clone carrying this TCR beta chain appeared many times. What it binds is not known. The CDR3 runs to 15 residues. Germline loops: CDR1 DFQATT, CDR2 SNEGSKA (reference sequence). The ends were cut back, 1 base at V and 8 bases at J, with 18 bases in the middle. This sample stems from a study of identical twins. Study observations and caveats: Fewer insertions marked abundant cord blood beta clonotypes; young adult naive trended weakly, memory not at all. Weaker excess twin sharing was observed in beta out-of-frame sequences.

TCRdb re-called the 5' RACE reads with MiXCR, one entry per CDR3 protein. The data contain roughly 700,000 distinct CDR3 sequences, around 8.3% of them singletons. The same specimen was also included in a second study, on yellow fever vaccine responses in identical twins.

The specimen was PBMCs. This sequence joins TRBV20-1 and TRBJ2-1; D is possibly TRBD2 (6 bases). This TCR derives from a young woman in good health. CDR3: CSARVPAGPLDEQFF. In DNA, the CDR3 is TGCAGTGCTAGAGTCCCAGCGGGTCCGTTGGATGAGCAGTTCTTC.